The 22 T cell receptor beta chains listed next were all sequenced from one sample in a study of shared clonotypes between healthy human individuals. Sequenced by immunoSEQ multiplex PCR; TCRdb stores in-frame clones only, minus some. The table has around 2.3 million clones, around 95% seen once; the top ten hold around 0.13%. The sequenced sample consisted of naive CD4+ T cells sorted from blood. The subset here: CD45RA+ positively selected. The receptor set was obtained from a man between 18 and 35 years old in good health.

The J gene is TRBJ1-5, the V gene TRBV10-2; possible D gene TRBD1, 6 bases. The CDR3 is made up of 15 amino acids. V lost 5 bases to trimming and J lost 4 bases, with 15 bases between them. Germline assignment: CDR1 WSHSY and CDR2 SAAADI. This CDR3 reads CASSSKPTGNQPQHF. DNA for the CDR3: TGCGCCAGCAGTTCCAAACCAACAGGGAATCAGCCCCAGCATTTT.

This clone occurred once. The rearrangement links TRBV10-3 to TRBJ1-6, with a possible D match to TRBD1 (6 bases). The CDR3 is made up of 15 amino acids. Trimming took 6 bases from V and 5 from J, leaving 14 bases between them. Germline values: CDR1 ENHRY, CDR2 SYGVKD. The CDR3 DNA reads TGTGCCATCAGCTTGACAGGAGACAATAATTCACCCCTCCACTTT. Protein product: CAISLTGDNNSPLHF.

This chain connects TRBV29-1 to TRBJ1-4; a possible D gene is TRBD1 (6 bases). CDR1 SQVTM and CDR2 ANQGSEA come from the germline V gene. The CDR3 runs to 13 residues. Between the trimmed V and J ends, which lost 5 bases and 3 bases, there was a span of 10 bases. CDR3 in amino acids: CSVRGSANEKLFF. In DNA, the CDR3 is TGCAGCGTTAGGGGGTCGGCTAATGAAAAACTGTTTTTT.

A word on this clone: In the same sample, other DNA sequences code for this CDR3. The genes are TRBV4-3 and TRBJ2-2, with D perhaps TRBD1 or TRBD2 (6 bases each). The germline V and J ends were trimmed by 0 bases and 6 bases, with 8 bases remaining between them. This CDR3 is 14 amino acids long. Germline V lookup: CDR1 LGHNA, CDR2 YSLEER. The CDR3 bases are TGCGCCAGCAGCCAAGAACGGGGGCCCGGGGAGCTGTTTTTT. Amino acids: CASSQERGPGELFF.

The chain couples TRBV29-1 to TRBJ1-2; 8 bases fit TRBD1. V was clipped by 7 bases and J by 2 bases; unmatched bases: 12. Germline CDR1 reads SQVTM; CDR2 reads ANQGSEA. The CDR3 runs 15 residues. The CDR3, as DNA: TGCAGCGCAAGGGACAGGACCCCGGAGAACTATGGCTACACCTTC. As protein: CSARDRTPENYGYTF.

CDR3 in amino acids: CASSRVGQASGNTIYF. The CDR3 coding sequence is TGCGCCAGCAGCCGCGTGGGACAAGCCTCTGGAAACACCATATATTTT. The chain recombines TRBV5-1 with TRBJ1-3; weak D call: TRBD1 (6 bases). This CDR3 is 16 amino acids long. V shed 4 bases and J shed 0 bases, with 14 bases lying between them. Germline-derived CDR1 and CDR2 are SGHRS and YFSETQ.

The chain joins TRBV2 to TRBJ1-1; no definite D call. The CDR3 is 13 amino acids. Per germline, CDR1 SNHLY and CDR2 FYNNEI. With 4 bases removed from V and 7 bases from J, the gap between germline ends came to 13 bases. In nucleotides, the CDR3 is TGTGCCAGCAGTGCGGGAGGGCGGTATGAAGCTTTCTTT. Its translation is CASSAGGRYEAFF.

DNA of the CDR3: TGTGCCAGCAGTTCCTACAGGGGGCTGGGCAATCAGCCCCAGCATTTT. Translated: CASSSYRGLGNQPQHF. The V and J genes are TRBV6-5 and TRBJ1-5, with TRBD1 identical over 9 bases. The germline V gene has CDR1 MNHEY and CDR2 SVGAGI. The CDR3 loop spans 16 amino acids. The V segment lost 4 bases and the J segment 2 bases; nucleotides outside the gene matches: 6.

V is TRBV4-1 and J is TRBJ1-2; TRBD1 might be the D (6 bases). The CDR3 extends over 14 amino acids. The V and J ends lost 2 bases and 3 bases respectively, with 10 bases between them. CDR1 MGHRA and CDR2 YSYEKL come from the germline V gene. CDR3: CASSQNQGYYGYTF. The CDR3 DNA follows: TGCGCCAGCAGCCAAAACCAGGGGTACTATGGCTACACCTTC.

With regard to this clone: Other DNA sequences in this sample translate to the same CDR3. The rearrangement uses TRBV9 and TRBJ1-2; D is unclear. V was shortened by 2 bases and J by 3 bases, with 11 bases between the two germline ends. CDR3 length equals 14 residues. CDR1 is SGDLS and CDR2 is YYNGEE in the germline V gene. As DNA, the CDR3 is TGTGCCAGCAGCGTCACCGGAAGGGACTATGGCTACACCTTC. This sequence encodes CASSVTGRDYGYTF.

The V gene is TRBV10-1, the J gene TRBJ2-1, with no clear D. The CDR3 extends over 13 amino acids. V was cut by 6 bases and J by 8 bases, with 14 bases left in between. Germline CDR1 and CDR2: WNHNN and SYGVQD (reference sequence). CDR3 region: CASRNPEFHEQFF. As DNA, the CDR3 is TGCGCCAGCAGGAACCCTGAATTCCATGAGCAGTTCTTC.

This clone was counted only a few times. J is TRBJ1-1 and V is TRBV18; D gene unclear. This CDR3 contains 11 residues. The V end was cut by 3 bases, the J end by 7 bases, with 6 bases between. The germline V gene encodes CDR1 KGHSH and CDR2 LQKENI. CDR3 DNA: TGTGCCAGCTCACCGTTCGGTGAAGCTTTCTTT. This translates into CASSPFGEAFF.

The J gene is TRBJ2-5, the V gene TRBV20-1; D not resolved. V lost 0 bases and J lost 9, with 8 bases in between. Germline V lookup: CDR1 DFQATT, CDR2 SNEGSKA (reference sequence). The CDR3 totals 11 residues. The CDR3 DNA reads TGCAGTGCTAGAGATCGAGTAGCCCAGTACTTC. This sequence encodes CSARDRVAQYF.

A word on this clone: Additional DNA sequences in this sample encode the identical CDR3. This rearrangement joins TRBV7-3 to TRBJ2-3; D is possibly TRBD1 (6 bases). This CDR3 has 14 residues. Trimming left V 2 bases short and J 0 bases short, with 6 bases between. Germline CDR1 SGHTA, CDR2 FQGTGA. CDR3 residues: CASSLQGSTDTQYF. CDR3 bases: TGTGCCAGCAGCTTACAGGGGAGCACAGATACGCAGTATTTT. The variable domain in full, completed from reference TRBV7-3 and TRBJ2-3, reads GAGVSQTPSNKVTEKGKYVELRCDPISGHTALYWYRQSLGQGPEFLIYFQGTGAADDSGLPNDRFFAVRPEGSVSTLKIQRTERGDSAVYLCASSLQGSTDTQYFGPGTRLTVL.

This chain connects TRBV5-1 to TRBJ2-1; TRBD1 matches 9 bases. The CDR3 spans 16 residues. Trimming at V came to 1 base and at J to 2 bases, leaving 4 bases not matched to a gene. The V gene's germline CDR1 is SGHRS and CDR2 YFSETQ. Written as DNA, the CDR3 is TGCGCCAGCAGCTTGTCCAGGACAGGGGCCTACAATGAGCAGTTCTTC. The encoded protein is CASSLSRTGAYNEQFF. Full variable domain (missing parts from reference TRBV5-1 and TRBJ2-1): KAGVTQTPRYLIKTRGQQVTLSCSPISGHRSVSWYQQTPGQGLQFLFEYFSETQRNKGNFPGRFSGRQFSNSRSEMNVSTLELGDSALYLCASSLSRTGAYNEQFFGPGTRLTVL.

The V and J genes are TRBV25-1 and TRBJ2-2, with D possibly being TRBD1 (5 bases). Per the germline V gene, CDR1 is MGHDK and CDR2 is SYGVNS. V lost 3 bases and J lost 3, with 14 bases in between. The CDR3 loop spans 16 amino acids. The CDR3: CASSDSDISYTGELFF. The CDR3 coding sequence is TGTGCCAGCAGTGACTCGGACATCTCCTACACCGGGGAGCTGTTTTTT.

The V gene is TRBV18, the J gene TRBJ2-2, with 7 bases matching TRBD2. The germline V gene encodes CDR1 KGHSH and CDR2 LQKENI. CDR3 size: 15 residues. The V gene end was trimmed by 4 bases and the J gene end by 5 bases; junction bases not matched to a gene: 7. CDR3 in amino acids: CASSRSGTYTGELFF. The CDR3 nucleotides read TGTGCCAGCTCACGGAGCGGGACGTATACCGGGGAGCTGTTTTTT.

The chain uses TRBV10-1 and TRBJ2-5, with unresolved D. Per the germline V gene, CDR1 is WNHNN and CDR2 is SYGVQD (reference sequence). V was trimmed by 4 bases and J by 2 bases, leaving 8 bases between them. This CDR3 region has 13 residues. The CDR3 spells CASSGLYQETQYF. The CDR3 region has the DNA TGCGCCAGCAGTGGACTGTATCAAGAGACCCAGTACTTC.

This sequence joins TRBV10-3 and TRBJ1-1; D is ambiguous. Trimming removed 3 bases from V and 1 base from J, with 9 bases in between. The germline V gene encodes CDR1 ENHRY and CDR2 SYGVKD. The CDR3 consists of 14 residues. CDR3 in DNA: TGTGCCATCAGTGAAGGGCGGCAGAACACTGAAGCTTTCTTT. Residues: CAISEGRQNTEAFF.

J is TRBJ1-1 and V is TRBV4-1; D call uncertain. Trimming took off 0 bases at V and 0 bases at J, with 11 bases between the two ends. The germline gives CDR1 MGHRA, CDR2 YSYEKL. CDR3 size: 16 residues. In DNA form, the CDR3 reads TGCGCCAGCAGCCAAGATAGAGACAAACTGAACACTGAAGCTTTCTTT. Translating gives CASSQDRDKLNTEAFF.

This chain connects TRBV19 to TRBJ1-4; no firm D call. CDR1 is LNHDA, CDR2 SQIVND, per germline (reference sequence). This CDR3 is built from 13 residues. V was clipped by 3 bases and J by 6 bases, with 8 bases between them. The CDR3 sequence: CASSIGYYEKLFF. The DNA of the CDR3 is TGTGCCAGTAGTATCGGGTACTATGAAAAACTGTTTTTT.

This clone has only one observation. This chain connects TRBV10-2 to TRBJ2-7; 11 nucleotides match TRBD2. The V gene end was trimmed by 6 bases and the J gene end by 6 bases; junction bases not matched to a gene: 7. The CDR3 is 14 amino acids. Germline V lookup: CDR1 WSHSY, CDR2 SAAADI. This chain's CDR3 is CASRASGGPGEQYF. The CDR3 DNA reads TGCGCCAGCAGAGCTAGCGGGGGGCCCGGCGAGCAGTACTTC.